Presented here are 10 T cell receptor beta chains from one specimen sequenced in a study of cytomegalovirus exposure and HLA in healthy donors. Using immunoSEQ multiplex PCR, the repertoire was profiled, and TCRdb retains in-frame clones only, with some absent. The sample records approximately 230,000 clones, about 88% being singletons. The sequenced sample was PBMCs. The source of these receptors is a man younger than 30 in good health and CMV-seropositive.

The chain couples TRBV9 to TRBJ2-2; 13 nucleotides agree with TRBD2. V gave up 7 bases and J gave up 1 base; unmatched junction bases: 7. The CDR3 loop spans 17 amino acids. Germline values: CDR1 SGDLS, CDR2 YYNGEE. Here the CDR3 DNA reads TGTGCCAGCCACCCCGGGACTAGCGGGGTGAACACCGGGGAGCTGTTTTTT. Its translation is CASHPGTSGVNTGELFF.

This clone was found once. V and J are TRBV28 and TRBJ1-3, with TRBD1 matching over 7 bases. The V gene end was trimmed by 6 bases and the J gene end by 6 bases; junction bases not matched to a gene: 5. This CDR3 is built from 13 residues. CDR1 is MDHEN and CDR2 is SYDVKM in the germline V gene. The CDR3 DNA sequence: TGTGCCAGCAGCTCCGACAGGGAAAACACCATATATTTT. Its protein is CASSSDRENTIYF.

The genes are TRBV5-4 and TRBJ1-3, with no clear D. This CDR3 contains 14 residues. Between the trimmed V and J ends, which lost 3 bases and 4 bases, there was a span of 11 bases. Germline CDR1 reads SGHNT; CDR2 reads YYREEE (reference sequence). In DNA form, the CDR3 reads TGTGCCAGCAGCTCAGGCTCAGGAGGAAACACCATATATTTT. Encoded protein: CASSSGSGGNTIYF.

V usage is TRBV6-1 and J usage is TRBJ1-5; no definite D call. The ends were cut back, 2 bases at V and 5 bases at J, with 7 bases in the middle. The germline gives CDR1 MNHNS, CDR2 SASEGT. There are 13 residues in the CDR3. CDR3 sequence reads: CASSERVYQPQHF. The CDR3 DNA is TGTGCCAGCAGTGAAAGGGTCTATCAGCCCCAGCATTTT.

This rearrangement joins TRBV6-1 to TRBJ2-7; D unclear. With 2 bases removed from V and 9 bases from J, the gap between germline ends came to 14 bases. Germline assignment: CDR1 MNHNS and CDR2 SASEGT. This CDR3 region has 13 residues. CDR3 region: CASSEPGHDGQYF. The CDR3 region has the DNA TGTGCCAGCAGTGAACCAGGCCACGACGGGCAGTACTTC.

V gene TRBV27 combines with J gene TRBJ2-1; TRBD2 matches at 8 bases. The CDR3 has 14 residues. With V trimmed by 6 bases and J by 6 bases, 7 bases remained unmatched. Looked up from germline, CDR1 is MNHEY and CDR2 is SMNVEV (reference sequence). The CDR3 DNA sequence: TGTGCCAGCAGGGAGCGGGAGCTCCGCAATGAGCAGTTCTTC. Translation gives CASRERELRNEQFF.

A single count supports this clone. This rearrangement joins TRBV6-1 to TRBJ2-1, with 7 positions matching TRBD2. CDR1 and CDR2 from the germline V gene are MNHNS and SASEGT. After removal of 2 bases from V and 10 bases from J, the junction contained 5 bases not matched to a gene. CDR3 size: 13 residues. The CDR3 coding sequence is TGTGCCAGCAGTGAACACGGGGGGAGAGAGCAGTTCTTC. Protein sequence: CASSEHGGREQFF.

This clone came up a few times. The rearrangement links TRBV7-2 to TRBJ1-4; TRBD1 matches 7 bases. The CDR3 totals 15 residues. Unmatched junction bases numbered 9, after V lost 5 bases and J lost 6 bases. CDR1 is SGHTA and CDR2 is FQGNSA in the germline V gene. This CDR3 is CASSAPGTGDEKLFF. CDR3 DNA sequence: TGTGCCAGCAGCGCACCGGGAACAGGGGATGAAAAACTGTTTTTT.

This clone was observed once. The chain has TRBV7-9 and TRBJ2-5, with D uncertain. The CDR3 sequence is 15 residues long. V was cut by 5 bases and J by 6 bases, with 19 bases left in between. Germline CDR1 SEHNR, CDR2 FQNEAQ (reference sequence). CDR3 protein: CASSPPSAVSKTQYF. The DNA of the CDR3 is TGTGCCAGCAGCCCCCCGTCGGCAGTCTCGAAGACCCAGTACTTC.

The rearrangement links TRBV2 to TRBJ2-1; perhaps TRBD2 as D (5 bases). V was cut by 4 bases and J by 8 bases, with 12 bases left in between. The CDR3 consists of 13 residues. The germline V gene has CDR1 SNHLY and CDR2 FYNNEI. The CDR3 protein is CASSGSSFHEQFF. The DNA for the CDR3 is TGTGCCAGCAGTGGATCTAGCTTCCATGAGCAGTTCTTC.